One sample yielded the 25 T cell receptor beta chains listed below, sequenced in a study of blood T cell repertoires in COVID-19. Generated by immunoSEQ multiplex PCR, the TCRdb table keeps only in-frame clones and is missing some. The sample gives about 51,000 clones, over 75% of which show up once; more than 2.5% is in the top ten. Sequences were obtained from peripheral blood. The origin of the receptors is a man between 50 and 59 years old with active COVID-19.

This clone has just a few counts. V and J are TRBV5-1 and TRBJ1-6, with D perhaps matching TRBD1 (6 bases). CDR3 length equals 15 residues. CDR1 is SGHRS, CDR2 YFSETQ, per germline. V lost 1 base, J lost 6 bases, and 11 bases lay in between. The CDR3 nucleotides are TGCGCCAGCAGCTTGTTGGGGACAACTAATTCACCCCTCCACTTT. It translates to CASSLLGTTNSPLHF.

The chain joins TRBV12-3 or TRBV12-4 to TRBJ1-5, with 9 bases identical to TRBD1. J lost 9 bases, V lost 8 bases, and 8 bases had no gene match. This CDR3 contains 13 residues. CDR3 bases: TGTGCCAGCGGCTACAGGGGGCTGGGGCCCCAGCATTTT. This translates into CASGYRGLGPQHF.

V and J are TRBV19 and TRBJ1-2; 9 bases map to TRBD1. Germline-derived CDR1 and CDR2 are LNHDA and SQIVND (reference sequence). The CDR3 consists of 16 residues. The ends lost 5 bases at V and 3 bases at J; junction bases unmatched: 10. CDR3 sequence reads: CASSGSGTGLHYGYTF. For the CDR3, the DNA is TGTGCCAGTAGTGGGAGCGGGACAGGGTTGCACTATGGCTACACCTTC.

V usage is TRBV5-6 and J usage is TRBJ2-2; 9 bases fit TRBD2. The germline V gene has CDR1 SGHDT and CDR2 YYEEEE. With 3 bases clipped from V and 3 bases from J, the junction kept 9 bases outside the gene matches. The CDR3 runs 17 residues. The CDR3 here is CASSSTRGGLYTGELFF. The CDR3 DNA follows: TGTGCCAGCAGCTCCACGCGGGGGGGGCTTTACACCGGGGAGCTGTTTTTT.

The rearrangement uses TRBV2 and TRBJ1-2; D perhaps matches TRBD1 (6 bases). Trimming stripped 1 base from V and 2 bases from J, with 14 bases between. Germline loops: CDR1 SNHLY, CDR2 FYNNEI. The CDR3 contains 16 residues. The CDR3 region is CASSEGGGARNYGYTF. DNA of the CDR3: TGTGCCAGCAGTGAAGGCGGGGGGGCGCGGAACTATGGCTACACCTTC.

The CDR3, as DNA: TGTGCCAGCAGCTTGGGCCAGCGGGGTCACAATGAGCAGTTCTTC. Translation: CASSLGQRGHNEQFF. The chain links TRBV5-4 to TRBJ2-1; 7 positions match TRBD2. Germline loops: CDR1 SGHNT, CDR2 YYREEE (reference sequence). The CDR3 loop spans 15 amino acids. V trimming: 0 bases; J trimming: 5 bases; junction bases outside the gene matches: 5.

This clone was counted a single time. The chain has TRBV7-8 and TRBJ2-3; 10 nucleotides align to TRBD2. V lost 4 bases to trimming and J lost 6 bases; unmatched junction nucleotides: 13. CDR1 and CDR2 (germline): SGHVS, FQNEAQ. The CDR3 runs to 17 residues. The CDR3 loop is CASSSLRASGRRDTQYF. CDR3 DNA sequence: TGTGCCAGCAGCTCCCTAAGGGCTAGCGGGAGACGGGATACGCAGTATTTT.

V and J are TRBV18 and TRBJ1-6, with D perhaps matching TRBD1 (6 bases). This CDR3 is built from 14 residues. Germline assignment: CDR1 KGHSH and CDR2 LQKENI. V dropped 6 bases and J dropped 4 bases, with 10 bases sitting between them. The CDR3 region has the DNA TGTGCCAGCTCGCAAGGACAGTATAATTCACCCCTCCACTTT. It translates to CASSQGQYNSPLHF.

The V and J genes are TRBV6-5 and TRBJ2-4, with TRBD2 matching 7 bases. The germline gives CDR1 MNHEY, CDR2 SVGAGI. Trimming took 8 bases from V and 6 from J; bases not matched to a gene: 7. The CDR3 covers 13 residues. As DNA, the CDR3 is TGTGCCAGCGGGGAGGGGCTTGGAAACATTCAGTACTTC. Amino acids: CASGEGLGNIQYF.

The V gene is TRBV7-2, the J gene TRBJ1-2; 7 bases match TRBD1. Losses at the gene ends were 5 bases for V and 6 bases for J; bases not matched to a gene: 12. The CDR3 runs 15 residues. Germline assignment: CDR1 SGHTA and CDR2 FQGNSA. In nucleotides, the CDR3 is TGTGCCAGCAGCCCCGAGTCCTACAGGGGTGATGGCTACACCTTC. It yields the protein CASSPESYRGDGYTF.

A single count supports this clone. The chain joins TRBV6-5 to TRBJ1-1; D is perhaps TRBD1 (5 bases). This CDR3 region has 11 residues. CDR1 and CDR2 from the germline V gene are MNHEY and SVGAGI. With 2 bases removed from V and 9 bases from J, the gap between germline ends came to 7 bases. CDR3 residues: CASSYKGKAFF. The CDR3 DNA sequence: TGTGCCAGCAGTTACAAGGGGAAAGCTTTCTTT.

This clone appeared once. The chain carries TRBV7-2 and TRBJ1-5; no firm D call. Per germline, CDR1 SGHTA and CDR2 FQGNSA. CDR3 length: 15 residues. V lost 3 bases and J 2 bases, leaving 11 bases between the germline ends. Here the CDR3 DNA reads TGTGCCAGCAGCTTGTCTCGCGTAGGCAATCAGCCCCAGCATTTT. This encodes CASSLSRVGNQPQHF.

The chain uses TRBV11-2 and TRBJ2-1; 8 nucleotides align to TRBD1. Germline CDR1 and CDR2: SGHAT and FQNNGV. J lost 7 bases, V lost 0 bases, and 11 bases had no gene match. The CDR3 consists of 17 residues. For the CDR3, the DNA is TGTGCCAGCAGCTTAGATGGGGTGCAGGGGGCAGGGAATGAGCAGTTCTTC. Translated: CASSLDGVQGAGNEQFF.

The chain recombines TRBV2 with TRBJ2-3; tentatively, D is TRBD1 (5 bases). This CDR3 is 16 amino acids long. Germline values: CDR1 SNHLY, CDR2 FYNNEI. V was trimmed by 7 bases and J by 1 base, leaving 18 bases between them. CDR3 nucleotides: TGTGCCAGCATCGTGGGGCAGGGTCATCGCACAGATACGCAGTATTTT. The encoded protein is CASIVGQGHRTDTQYF.

This chain joins TRBV27 and TRBJ1-6; D ambiguous. The CDR3 loop spans 14 amino acids. The germline CDR1 and CDR2 sequences are MNHEY and SMNVEV (reference sequence). V lost 2 bases, J lost 4 bases, and 6 bases lay in between. CDR3 sequence (DNA): TGTGCCAGCAGTTTAGTGGCATATAATTCACCCCTCCACTTT. Translation gives CASSLVAYNSPLHF.

V and J are TRBV4-3 and TRBJ1-6; 10 bases line up with TRBD1. The V and J ends lost 4 bases and 5 bases, in that order; junction bases with no gene match: 8. CDR3 length: 17 amino acids. Germline assignment: CDR1 LGHNA and CDR2 YSLEER. CDR3 in amino acids: CASSLRSTGGDNSPLHF. CDR3 in DNA: TGCGCCAGCAGCCTCCGATCGACAGGGGGCGATAATTCACCCCTCCACTTT.

The chain recombines TRBV6-5 with TRBJ1-1, with D possibly TRBD1 on 6 matching bases. V dropped 8 bases and J dropped 0 bases, with 13 bases sitting between them. The CDR3 loop spans 14 amino acids. Germline V gene data show CDR1 as MNHEY and CDR2 as SVGAGI. The DNA for the CDR3 is TGTGCCAGCGCAGGGGCCCTCGTGAACACTGAAGCTTTCTTT. Protein product: CASAGALVNTEAFF.

This rearrangement joins TRBV7-3 to TRBJ2-1; 11 bases map to TRBD2. Germline CDR1 and CDR2: SGHTA and FQGTGA. Trimming at V came to 5 bases and at J to 5 bases, leaving 8 bases not matched to a gene. The CDR3 sequence is 16 residues long. Here the CDR3 reads CASSPTSGRKNNEQFF. The CDR3 DNA sequence: TGTGCCAGCAGCCCAACTAGCGGGAGAAAGAACAATGAGCAGTTCTTC.

This chain links TRBV20-1 with TRBJ1-5; TRBD1 is a possible D gene (5 bases). The V and J ends lost 3 bases and 9 bases respectively, with 18 bases between them. The V gene's germline CDR1 is DFQATT and CDR2 SNEGSKA (reference sequence). The CDR3 contains 14 residues. Here the CDR3 DNA reads TGCAGTGCTAGTCCGGATTCACTGGGGGGGCCCCAGCATTTT. The encoded protein is CSASPDSLGGPQHF.

The chain is built from TRBV12-3 or TRBV12-4 and TRBJ1-3; no clear D gene. V lost 5 bases, J lost 4 bases, and 9 bases lay in between. The CDR3 has 13 residues. The CDR3 DNA follows: TGTGCCAGCAGTCGCAACGCGGGAAACACCATATATTTT. It yields the protein CASSRNAGNTIYF.

DNA of the CDR3: TGTGCCAGCAGTTTCGTTTCCGGACAGGGTTACGAGCAGTACTTC. As protein: CASSFVSGQGYEQYF. The chain recombines TRBV6-5 with TRBJ2-7; 8 bases map to TRBD1. The V gene's germline CDR1 is MNHEY and CDR2 SVGAGI. The length of the CDR3 is 15 residues. Unmatched junction bases numbered 9, after V lost 4 bases and J lost 4 bases.

This chain connects TRBV5-6 to TRBJ2-5; D is undetermined. The germline CDR1 and CDR2 sequences are SGHDT and YYEEEE. With 0 bases removed from V and 2 bases from J, the gap between germline ends came to 14 bases. There are 16 residues in the CDR3. The CDR3 spells CASSLGLDMGQETQYF. The CDR3, as DNA: TGTGCCAGCAGCTTGGGACTCGATATGGGTCAAGAGACCCAGTACTTC.

This clone appeared once. This chain joins TRBV7-2 and TRBJ2-3; 7 bases map to TRBD2. After removal of 2 bases from V and 6 bases from J, the junction contained 5 bases not matched to a gene. Germline V gives CDR1 SGHTA, CDR2 FQGNSA. The CDR3 extends over 14 amino acids. The CDR3 DNA follows: TGTGCCAGCAGCTTAATAGGACTAGTGGATACGCAGTATTTT. Protein product: CASSLIGLVDTQYF.

The rearrangement uses TRBV7-2 and TRBJ1-2; D uncertain. There are 14 residues in the CDR3. Trimming removed 0 bases from V and 6 bases from J, with 11 bases in between. CDR1 is SGHTA and CDR2 is FQGNSA in the germline V gene. The CDR3 sequence: CASSLAGGGDGYTF. The CDR3 DNA reads as TGTGCCAGCAGCTTAGCAGGCGGAGGAGATGGCTACACCTTC.

This chain links TRBV10-3 with TRBJ2-3, with TRBD1 matching over 8 bases. The junction had 11 bases not matched to a gene; V was cut back by 5 bases and J by 4 bases. This CDR3 comprises 16 residues. From germline, CDR1 is ENHRY and CDR2 SYGVKD. The CDR3 reads CAISTGQGGPADTQYF. In DNA, the CDR3 is TGTGCCATCAGTACAGGACAGGGAGGTCCGGCAGATACGCAGTATTTT.